The subject of this entry is one TCR beta chain. What it binds is not known. This sample was taken from a study of T cells and Merkel cell carcinoma outcomes. Study-level results: Repertoire plus T-cell density reportedly predicted Merkel cell carcinoma outcomes.

The ends were cut back, 7 bases at V and 2 bases at J, with 14 bases in the middle. The germline CDR1 and CDR2 sequences are MNHEY and SMNVEV (reference sequence). The CDR3 consists of 14 residues. TCRdb keeps only in-frame clones here, not all; method: immunoSEQ multiplex PCR. Here the sample spans about 6,500 clones, 90% being singletons. Sample: tumor tissue from Merkel cell carcinoma. V usage is TRBV27 and J usage is TRBJ2-5; the D is unclear. This TCR was recovered from a human donor with Merkel cell carcinoma. CDR3 nucleotide sequence: TGTGCCAGCACCCAACTCGGCAGGCAAGAGACCCAGTACTTC. Residues: CASTQLGRQETQYF.